Sequencing of this T cell receptor (beta chain) was carried out in a study of OX40 agonist ivuxolimab in advanced cancers. Turning to the study itself: Dose-escalation subjects each had hepatocellular carcinoma, melanoma, renal cell or head and neck cancer. Two patients with cutaneous melanoma and one with hepatocellular carcinoma, three in total, showed partial responses.

Study-wide points: At 0.1 to 3.0 mg/kg, clonal expansion of CD4+ and CD8+ blood T cells had occurred by week 6.

This clone was seen once. The antigen is undetermined. The method was immunoSEQ multiplex PCR; TCRdb's version includes in-frame clones alone and lacks a portion of them. Among about 69,000 clones, approximately 80% were seen once, and the ten largest hold 2% to 2.5%. Germline V gene lookup returns CDR1 SGHRS and CDR2 YFSETQ. CDR3 length: 17 residues. Unmatched junction bases numbered 12, after V lost 4 bases and J lost 6 bases. The sequenced sample was CD4+ or CD8+ T cells sorted from blood, obtained in a trial of the OX40 agonist ivuxolimab. The receptor's source is an adult with an advanced solid tumor such as melanoma, head and neck, liver or kidney cancer. This sequence joins TRBV5-1 and TRBJ2-1; 11 bases agree with TRBD2. The CDR3 region is CASSKSGLAASFNEQFF. DNA of the CDR3: TGCGCCAGCAGCAAGTCGGGACTAGCGGCCTCGTTCAATGAGCAGTTCTTC.